A selection of T cell receptor beta chains follows, all from one sample in a study of T cell responses to AZD1222 COVID-19 vaccine. Clones were read by immunoSEQ multiplex PCR, and TCRdb kept only the in-frame ones, dropping some. The sample has roughly 99,000 clones, roughly 90% seen once. Sequencing was performed on peripheral blood, taken on day 0 of AZD1222 vaccination. Source of these receptors: an adult in good health. The CDR3 runs from the conserved cysteine through the conserved F or W. The D gene is left open where the match is weak. Expanded clones are given a class, and other clones once, few, many or no size at all.

v_call	j_call	d_call	clone_size	cdr3_aa	cdr3_nt
TRBV9	TRBJ1-1	-	-	CASSVGGIMNTEAFF	TGTGCCAGCAGCGTAGGCGGGATCATGAACACTGAAGCTTTCTTT
TRBV18	TRBJ2-2	-	-	CASASPPRNTGELFF	TGTGCCAGCGCTAGCCCGCCAAGGAACACCGGGGAGCTGTTTTTT
TRBV7-2	TRBJ2-1	-	-	CASRLVPMGYNEQFF	TGTGCCAGCAGATTGGTACCCATGGGCTACAATGAGCAGTTCTTC
TRBV2	TRBJ1-2	TRBD1	-	CASRTLRGRTYGYTF	TGTGCCAGCAGAACCTTGAGGGGGCGTACCTATGGCTACACCTTC
TRBV7-3	TRBJ2-2	-	-	CASSSAGRGGTGELFF	TGTGCCAGCAGCTCCGCAGGTCGCGGTGGCACCGGGGAGCTGTTTTTT
TRBV10-3	TRBJ2-1	-	-	CAISGQGGDEQFF	TGTGCCATCAGCGGGCAGGGGGGCGATGAGCAGTTCTTC
TRBV5-1	TRBJ2-5	TRBD2	-	CASKGGSGGETQYF	TGCGCCAGCAAGGGCGGGAGTGGGGGAGAGACCCAGTACTTC
TRBV14	TRBJ2-1	-	-	CASSPIGRKNEQFF	TGTGCCAGCAGCCCGATAGGGCGCAAGAATGAGCAGTTCTTC
TRBV7-9	TRBJ2-5	-	-	CASSLARRGPGETQYF	TGTGCCAGCAGCTTAGCGCGGCGGGGCCCTGGGGAGACCCAGTACTTC
TRBV7-2	TRBJ1-5	TRBD1	-	CASSRYRGGTNQPQHF	TGTGCCAGCAGCCGGTACAGGGGAGGGACCAATCAGCCCCAGCATTTT
TRBV30	TRBJ1-4	TRBD1	-	CAWSTISPPGGTNEKLFF	TGTGCCTGGAGCACAATTAGCCCCCCAGGGGGAACTAATGAAAAACTGTTTTTT
TRBV29-1	TRBJ2-7	TRBD1	-	CSVERGQGQTEQYF	TGCAGCGTTGAGAGGGGACAGGGTCAAACCGAGCAGTACTTC
TRBV29-1	TRBJ2-7	TRBD2	-	CSGTSGTSSSYEQYF	TGCAGCGGAACGAGCGGGACCTCTTCCTCCTACGAGCAGTACTTC
TRBV19	TRBJ2-7	TRBD2	-	CASTRGVAGAYEQYF	TGTGCCAGTACGCGGGGGGTCGCAGGGGCCTACGAGCAGTACTTC
TRBV5-1	TRBJ2-3	-	-	CASSILGYSTDTQYF	TGCGCCAGCAGCATTCTGGGGTATAGCACAGATACGCAGTATTTT
TRBV12-3/TRBV12-4	TRBJ2-1	-	-	CASRKGGEQFF	TGTGCCAGCAGGAAGGGGGGTGAGCAGTTCTTC
TRBV6-5	TRBJ2-5	-	-	CASLPPGETQYF	TGTGCCAGCCTTCCCCCGGGGGAGACCCAGTACTTC
TRBV5-4	TRBJ2-7	TRBD1	few	CASSPPIGTGDYEQYF	TGTGCCAGCAGCCCCCCAATTGGGACAGGGGACTACGAGCAGTACTTC
TRBV18	TRBJ2-7	-	few	CASSATSSYEQYF	TGTGCCAGCTCAGCGACCAGCTCCTACGAGCAGTACTTC
TRBV11-3	TRBJ2-7	TRBD1	few	CASSLGMTGGGNEQYF	TGTGCCAGCAGCTTAGGCATGACAGGGGGCGGCAACGAGCAGTACTTC
TRBV5-1	TRBJ2-1	TRBD2	once	CASSLSPGAGGGEQFF	TGCGCCAGCAGCTTGTCCCCGGGGGCGGGAGGCGGTGAGCAGTTCTTC
TRBV30	TRBJ2-5	TRBD2	-	CAWSKGLAEETQYF	TGTGCCTGGAGTAAAGGACTAGCGGAAGAGACCCAGTACTTC
TRBV27	TRBJ2-1	TRBD2	-	CASSSGGLAWREQFF	TGTGCCAGCAGTTCCGGGGGACTAGCTTGGAGAGAGCAGTTCTTC
TRBV6-5	TRBJ1-6	-	-	CASSYRFLANSPLHF	TGTGCCAGCAGTTACAGGTTTCTTGCCAATTCACCCCTCCACTTT
TRBV30	TRBJ1-2	TRBD1	-	CACTRDSPLGYTF	TGTGCCTGTACCCGGGACAGTCCTCTCGGCTACACCTTC
TRBV6-5	TRBJ1-1	-	-	CASRPAELNTEAFF	TGTGCCAGCAGACCGGCAGAACTTAACACTGAAGCTTTCTTT
TRBV1	TRBJ2-5	-	-	CTSSQDRSPDTSGRGPQYF	TGCACCAGCAGCCAAGATCGGTCACCGGATACTAGCGGGAGGGGGCCCCAGTACTTC
TRBV19	TRBJ2-7	TRBD2	-	CASRLREDQQYF	TGTGCCAGTAGACTGCGGGAGGATCAGCAGTACTTC
TRBV30	TRBJ2-5	TRBD2	-	CAWRETSGRQETQYF	TGTGCCTGGAGGGAGACTAGCGGGAGGCAAGAGACCCAGTACTTC
TRBV24-1	TRBJ2-5	-	-	CATSDSGAVQETQYF	TGTGCCACCAGTGATTCGGGGGCAGTGCAAGAGACCCAGTACTTC
TRBV7-2	TRBJ2-3	-	-	CASSLAGGHSDTQYF	TGTGCCAGCAGCTTAGCGGGAGGACACTCAGATACGCAGTATTTT
TRBV28	TRBJ2-5	-	-	CASSLDSQETQYF	TGTGCCAGCAGTTTGGACTCACAAGAGACCCAGTACTTC
TRBV28	TRBJ1-2	-	-	CASSPPDLNWGYGYTF	TGTGCCAGCAGTCCTCCGGACTTGAATTGGGGCTATGGCTACACCTTC